This record concerns one T cell receptor (beta chain) sequence. Its antigen target is currently unknown. The data stem from a study of CXCR3-negative and CXCR3-positive naive CD8 T cells (dated by TCRdb to the late 2010s). Regarding the research as a whole: Approximately 140 million TRB reads were obtained in total, roughly 1.5 +/- 0.3 million reads per library. Diversity and physicochemical repertoire analyses covered over 10 donors pooled from two independent experiments. For the TRBV-TRBJ cluster analysis, the naive subsets came from 5 donors, while the memory cells came from 3 donors. The paper's findings and limits, for the study overall: Repertoire diversity was comparably high in both naive subsets but much lower in memory CD8+ T cells. Freshly isolated PBMCs were used for most assays because CXCR3 expression went down partially after cryopreservation. Because surface CD5, which has been linked to self-reactivity in mice, was comparable between naive subsets, TCR interaction strength was also inferred from TRB CDR3 physicochemical properties. TRBV-TRBJ usage was similar between naive CXCR3-negative and CXCR3-positive cells from the same donor, while memory cells showed distinct patterns. Compared with CXCR3-negative naive cells, CXCR3-positive naive cells had TRB CDR3s with higher hydrophobicity (lower Kidera factor 4), lower energy, and higher strength and volume indices.

Each CD8+ T cell subset was flow-sorted in triplicate, with 250,000 to 350,000 cells per subset placed directly into RLT lysis buffer. To exclude memory contaminants, naive CD8+ T cells were stringently defined as CD45RO-CCR7+CD27+CD95-. Standard density gradient centrifugation was used to isolate peripheral blood mononuclear cells from buffy coats. A FACSAria III was used to flow-sort naive CD8+ T cells into CXCR3-negative and CXCR3-positive populations. Total RNA was extracted from sorted cells using an RNeasy Mini Kit. Sequenced using a NextSeq 550. The Human TCR Profiling Kit (MiLaboratory) was used to prepare UMI-labeled 5' RACE TRB cDNA libraries. cDNA synthesis used the entire amount of extracted RNA, and PCR amplification then used the entire amount of cDNA produced. The libraries were made side by side, with each library going through the same number of PCR cycles. From the authors' description of their analysis: With a minimum of two reads required per UMI, MIGEC and MiXCR pulled out about 52,000 +/- 9,100 unique UMI-labeled TRB cDNA molecules from each library. On average, 40,000 +/- 10,000 functional in-frame TRB CDR3 nucleotide clonotypes lacking stop codons were found per library. Diversity metrics, including normalized Shannon-Wiener and Chao1, were computed in VDJtools after downsampling to 5000 UMI-labeled TRB molecules per sample. VDJtools computed clonotype-size-weighted physicochemical properties of the central five CDR3 residues: interaction energy, strength, volume and Kidera factor 4. After the reads were reprocessed by TCRdb, one entry was made per CDR3 protein sequence, with no DNA. TCRdb, not the original authors, processed these V and J calls. The data table for this sample lists some 85,000 distinct CDR3 sequences. 0.53% of the sample rests with the top ten.

Based on the germline V gene, the CDR1 and CDR2 sequences are SGHDT and YYEEEE. Taken from cysteine to phenylalanine, the CDR3 has 13 residues. The nucleotide record is missing. The chain uses TRBV5-6 and TRBJ2-1. The receptor was isolated from a human donor in good health. Some clones in this sample may be carry-over from other donors' samples. Sequencing was carried out using naive CXCR3+ CD8+ T cells from blood. Taken with the paper, the label for cell subset or site translates to: CD45RO-CCR7+CD27+CD95- naive CD8+ T cells expressing CXCR3 (TNR3+). The CDR3 reads CASSLGIGDEQFF.